This T cell receptor beta chain was identified in a study of lymphopenia after photon versus proton radiotherapy. The V gene end was trimmed by 6 bases and the J gene end by 9 bases; junction bases not matched to a gene: 8. Germline values: CDR1 SGHDT, CDR2 YYEEEE. The CDR3 sequence is 14 residues long. Produced via immunoSEQ multiplex PCR; TCRdb's table is partial and in-frame only. The table shows tens of thousands of clones, with around 83% occurring only once. The chain has TRBV5-6 and TRBJ1-6; 8 bases agree with TRBD1. The sequencing used peripheral blood, collected from a patient treated with proton-based radiotherapy. The receptor's source is a man aged 60-69 years with pancreatic cancer. The CDR3 reads CASMEGQVGSPLHF. CDR3 coding DNA: TGTGCCAGCATGGAGGGACAGGTTGGTTCACCCCTCCACTTT.